This T cell receptor beta chain derives from a study of cytomegalovirus exposure and HLA in healthy donors. CDR3 length equals 11 residues. The germline gives CDR1 SGDLS, CDR2 YYNGEE. Trimming stripped 7 bases from V and 7 bases from J, with 8 bases between. This clone was seen a few times. 13 Jbeta primers and 60 Vbeta primers were used for the PCR. Here immunoSEQ multiplex PCR was the method, and the copy in TCRdb shows in-frame clones only, minus some. The repertoire has about 190,000 clones, roughly 80% of them found once; the top ten carry 1.6%. This clonotype originated in a woman aged 18-35 years in good health and CMV-seronegative. Sequencing was carried out using PBMCs. The V gene is TRBV9, the J gene TRBJ2-2; unclear D gene. The CDR3 nucleotides are TGTGCCAGCGGCCGCCTCGGGGAGCTGTTTTTT. Protein sequence: CASGRLGELFF.